This T cell receptor (beta chain) was sequenced for a study of blood T cell repertoires in COVID-19. Looking at the study overall: The study drew acute and convalescent COVID-19 samples from the United States, Italy and Spain. Sample material is recorded as cDNA or gDNA derived from T cells, B-cell-depleted T cells, or PBMCs.

Per the original methods: For nucleated cells, counts were estimated from reference gene primer amplification. TCRdb's copy holds only in-frame clones and misses some; the assay was immunoSEQ multiplex PCR. V and J calls and clone size are given by that table; D and trimming were obtained from the DNA. The profile covers fewer than 250,000 clones, with 65% to 85% appearing a single time and around 5.5% taken by the ten largest. The CDR3 sequence is 14 residues long. The germline gives CDR1 MDHEN, CDR2 SYDVKM. Trimming took off 10 bases at V and 5 bases at J, with 20 bases between the two ends. The sequencing sample was made of peripheral blood. The clonotype comes from a human donor in a cohort sampled during active COVID-19. The V gene is TRBV28, the J gene TRBJ1-2; tentative D call: TRBD1 (6 bases). CDR3 nucleotides: TGTGCCACGCGGCAGGGACATAATTATTATGGCTACACCTTC. This translates into CATRQGHNYYGYTF.